What follows is one T cell receptor beta chain and its context. This clonotype was detected only a few times. The clone's antigen remains unknown. It has no much larger one-base neighbor in the sample; base qualities were not kept. This sample was taken from a study of response to subunit inactivated influenza vaccine (dated by TCRdb to between 2017 and 2018). Regarding the research as a whole: The study used deep quantitative T cell receptor repertoire profiling to track responses to a trivalent subunit inactivated influenza vaccine. Paper-wide results and their limitations: The authors suggested that each seasonal influenza vaccination may recruit only a limited number of new T cells.

Preparation of the library involved RT-PCR. Sequenced using an Illumina HiSeq 2500. TCRdb reprocessing: public reads trimmed at Q25 with fastp, clones called with MiXCR, in-frame beta chains kept. Every distinct CDR3 protein forms one entry, paired with its most common genes and DNA. Present in this sample are 600,000 to 850,000 distinct CDR3 sequences, about 14% of which were seen just once. The ten biggest clones cover around 7.6% of the sample. CDR1 and CDR2 are drawn from the germline V gene: SGHTA, FQGNSA. The CDR3 has 14 amino acids, counting the end cysteine and phenylalanine. CDR3 DNA is the only sequence kept; it has 42 bases, read in frame from the first base. V is cut back by 6 bases and J by 5 bases, with 6 bases in the junction unmatched.

The receptor was isolated from a man aged 45 to 65 who received an inactivated influenza vaccine. Donor details come from another sample of the same person, matched by shared clones. Recombination joined TRBV7-2 with TRBJ2-1, with 8 bases aligning to TRBD1. Source: PBMCs from blood, taken 14 to 15 days before vaccination. The sequence in DNA is TGTGCCAGCAGACTAGGACAGGGAAACAATGAGCAGTTCTTC. Its amino acids are CASRLGQGNNEQFF.